This TCR beta chain was captured in a study of blood T cell repertoires in COVID-19. Study-wide background: T cells, B-cell-depleted T cells, or PBMCs provided the cDNA or gDNA that served as material.

Per the authors' pipeline: Amplified reference gene primers provided the basis for estimating nucleated cell counts. The repertoire was sequenced with immunoSEQ multiplex PCR; TCRdb's copy has only in-frame clones and lacks some. V and J calls and clone size are those listed in that table; D and trimming were worked out from the DNA. This table holds around 400,000 clones, roughly 92% found once. Grouping used clinical history reported by participants in a survey and questionnaire. Those designated as exposed participants met a COVID-19 case within 2 weeks before study entry. The CDR3 sequence is 18 residues long. Germline CDR1 reads SGHVS; CDR2 reads FQNEAQ. The V gene end was trimmed by 1 base and the J gene end by 1 base; junction bases not matched to a gene: 12.

The sequenced material came from PBMCs or T cells enriched from blood (not recorded which). The receptor was derived from a middle-aged woman who had been exposed to COVID-19. J is TRBJ1-1 and V is TRBV7-8, with 7 nucleotides matching TRBD1. The CDR3 sequence is CASSLGGLGQSPNTEAFF. CDR3 sequence (DNA): TGTGCCAGCAGCTTAGGGGGGTTGGGACAGTCCCCGAACACTGAAGCTTTCTTT.